This T cell receptor (beta chain) was found in a study of cytomegalovirus exposure and HLA in healthy donors. The study, taken as a whole, reports: High specificity and sensitivity for cytomegalovirus status were reported for the classifier. According to an earlier analysis, most TCR beta V segments yielded productive rearrangements about 87% or about 30% of the time. CMV serostatus alone was available as immune exposure information.

Germline V CDR1 and CDR2: SEHNR, FQNEAQ (reference sequence). The length of the CDR3 is 12 residues. In the PCR, 60 Vbeta and 13 Jbeta primers were used. The method was immunoSEQ multiplex PCR; TCRdb's version includes in-frame clones alone and lacks a portion of them. The data contain about 170,000 clones, approximately 59% of them singletons. With respect to this clone: Its cognate antigen is unknown. The junction departs from germline at one end; a sequencing error may be responsible.

Sample: PBMCs. V is TRBV7-9 and J is TRBJ2-7, with TRBD1 as a possible D gene (6 bases). The origin of this receptor is a man aged 40-49 years in good health and CMV-seronegative. In nucleotides, the CDR3 is TGTTCCAGCAGCTTAACAGGGTTGGAGCAGTACTTC. Translating gives CSSSLTGLEQYF.